The source of this T cell receptor beta chain is a study of breast tumors, draining lymph nodes, adjacent tissues. V lost 5 bases, J lost 4 bases, and 5 bases stayed unmatched. CDR1 and CDR2 (germline): GTSNPN, SVGIG (reference sequence). This CDR3 comprises 14 residues. Each CDR3 protein gets one entry after TCRdb re-called the multiplex PCR reads with MiXCR. The sample contains more than 250,000 distinct CDR3 sequences, 30% to 35% of which appear only once. Samples came from axillary lymph nodes draining the breast cancer. Sequenced material: axillary lymph node tissue. The chain links TRBV30 to TRBJ2-2; 9 nucleotides match TRBD1. The receptor was derived from a female donor with breast cancer. Some clones in this sample may be carry-over from other donors' samples. The DNA of the CDR3 is TGTGCCTGGGGGACAGGGTTAGGCACCGGGGAGCTGTTTTTT. As protein: CAWGTGLGTGELFF. The entire variable domain, with the rest obtained from reference TRBV30 and TRBJ2-2, is as follows: SQTIHQWPATLVQPVGSPLSLECTVEGTSNPNLYWYRQAAGRGLQLLFYSVGIGQISSEVPQNLSASRPQDRQFILSSKKLLLSDSGFYLCAWGTGLGTGELFFGEGSRLTVL.